The rows below give T cell receptor beta chains drawn from one sample of a study of response to subunit inactivated influenza vaccine. In TCRdb, the RT-PCR reads were re-called with MiXCR into one record per CDR3 protein. The sample includes 530,000 or so distinct CDR3 sequences, about 11% of them seen just once. Sequenced here: PBMCs from blood, sampled on the day of vaccination. Every receptor here comes from a man aged 50-59 years who received an inactivated influenza vaccine. Both conserved end residues are part of each CDR3. The D gene is left open where the match is weak. Not all rows give a size; the values are once, few, many and, for expanded clones, a class.

.	TRBJ1-5	.	TRBV10-2	CASSREPGGSNQPQHF	TGCGCCAGCAGTCGAGAGCCCGGAGGTAGCAATCAGCCCCAGCATTTT
.	TRBJ2-2	.	TRBV6-1	CASRSASSTGELFF	TGTGCCAGCCGCTCGGCTAGCAGCACCGGGGAGCTGTTTTTT
many	TRBJ1-3	TRBD1	TRBV9	CASSPGTVGGNTIYF	TGTGCCAGCAGCCCCGGGACAGTAGGTGGAAACACCATATATTTT
.	TRBJ1-2	TRBD1	TRBV11-2	CASSLDRDSAPGYTF	TGTGCCAGCAGCTTAGATAGGGACAGCGCCCCGGGCTACACCTTC
few	TRBJ1-2	.	TRBV7-2	CASSPRGALKNYGYTF	TGTGCCAGCAGCCCTCGAGGGGCCTTAAAAAACTATGGCTACACCTTC
.	TRBJ1-1	.	TRBV14	CASSQILNTEAFF	TGTGCCAGCAGCCAAATACTGAACACTGAAGCTTTCTTT
few	TRBJ2-7	TRBD1	TRBV3-1	CASSQPGQGSEQYF	TGTGCCAGCAGCCAACCGGGACAGGGATCCGAGCAGTACTTC
few	TRBJ2-1	TRBD2	TRBV6-5	CASSYSGAGGLEQFF	TGTGCCAGCAGTTACTCGGGAGCGGGGGGGCTCGAGCAGTTCTTC
few	TRBJ1-2	.	TRBV7-9	CASSLVYGYTF	TGTGCCAGCAGCTTAGTCTATGGCTACACCTTC
.	TRBJ2-3	TRBD2	TRBV28	CASSLFGTGGAADTQYF	TGTGCCAGCAGTTTATTCGGGACCGGGGGGGCAGCAGATACGCAGTATTTT
few	TRBJ2-7	TRBD2	TRBV11-2	CASSLYSGGASEQYF	TGTGCCAGCAGCTTATATAGCGGGGGGGCTTCCGAGCAGTACTTC
.	TRBJ2-7	TRBD1	TRBV18	CASSPLHRDRAYEQYF	TGTGCCAGCTCACCGCTACACCGGGACAGGGCCTACGAGCAGTACTTC
.	TRBJ2-3	.	TRBV10-2	CASSSSRIHTQYF	TGCGCCAGCAGTTCTAGCAGGATCCATACGCAGTATTTT
.	TRBJ2-6	.	TRBV24-1	CATSDMDASGANVLTF	TGTGCCACCAGTGATATGGACGCCTCTGGGGCCAACGTCCTGACTTTC
few	TRBJ1-2	.	TRBV7-2	CASSLAVQTTNYGYTF	TGTGCCAGCAGCTTAGCAGTGCAGACAACTAACTATGGCTACACCTTC
few	TRBJ2-1	.	TRBV12-3/TRBV12-4	CASSLREGGNEQFF	TGTGCCAGCAGTTTAAGAGAGGGCGGCAATGAGCAGTTCTTC
.	TRBJ2-1	TRBD2	TRBV15	CATSLDSGRSSYNEQFF	TGTGCCACCAGTTTAGATAGCGGGAGGAGCTCCTACAATGAGCAGTTCTTC
few	TRBJ2-5	TRBD1	TRBV4-3	CASSRGQGRDKWGETQYF	TGCGCCAGCAGCCGGGGACAGGGGAGAGACAAGTGGGGAGAGACCCAGTACTTC
few	TRBJ2-7	TRBD1	TRBV7-2	CASSPDRVLGEQYF	TGTGCCAGCAGCCCGGACAGGGTGCTCGGGGAGCAGTACTTC
few	TRBJ1-5	.	TRBV6-2/TRBV6-3	CASSYAFSNQPQHF	TGTGCCAGCAGTTATGCATTTAGCAATCAGCCCCAGCATTTT
many	TRBJ2-2	TRBD2	TRBV7-2	CASSLEGLPRSGELFF	TGTGCCAGCAGCTTAGAGGGACTACCAAGGTCCGGGGAGCTGTTTTTT
few	TRBJ1-1	.	TRBV7-2	CASSLGTHNTEAFF	TGTGCCAGCAGCTTAGGGACACATAACACTGAAGCTTTCTTT
many	TRBJ2-2	.	TRBV6-2/TRBV6-3	CASSKQGIAGELFF	TGTGCCAGCAGTAAACAGGGTATCGCCGGGGAGCTGTTTTTT
many	TRBJ1-5	.	TRBV29-1	CSVRSSGDQPQHF	TGCAGCGTTCGTTCCTCAGGGGATCAGCCCCAGCATTTT
few	TRBJ2-7	.	TRBV4-1	CASSRVSSGRPYEQYF	TGCGCCAGCAGCCGGGTGAGTTCGGGGAGGCCCTACGAGCAGTACTTC
few	TRBJ2-3	.	TRBV9	CASSPTQLDTQYF	TGTGCCAGCAGCCCCACCCAACTAGATACGCAGTATTTT
.	TRBJ2-2	TRBD2	TRBV11-1	CASSLGLAGDRDTGELFF	TGTGCCAGCAGCTTAGGGCTAGCGGGGGATCGGGACACCGGGGAGCTGTTTTTT